These T cell receptor beta chains were read from a single sample in a study of response to subunit inactivated influenza vaccine. TCRdb analysed the RT-PCR reads with MiXCR anew, one entry per CDR3 protein. The table lists about 160,000 distinct CDR3 sequences, roughly a tenth of them singletons. The sequences come from non-naive T cells sorted from PBMCs, collected roughly 6 weeks after vaccination. These receptors were taken from a man in his forties or fifties who received an inactivated influenza vaccine. Each CDR3 is given with its conserved first and last residue. The order of the fields is V gene, clone size, CDR3 length, J gene, D gene, CDR3 DNA, CDR3 protein. The D gene is left open where the match is weak. Rows give clone size only sometimes, using once, few, many, or a class for an expanded clone.

TRBV28,many,15,TRBJ1-5,TRBD1,TGTGCCAGCAGAGGACAGGGGGTTCGCAATCAGCCCCAGCATTTT,CASRGQGVRNQPQHF
TRBV10-3,NA,16,TRBJ2-5,TRBD2,TGTGCCATCAAGGGCGAGGGACTAGCGGGGTTGGAGACCCAGTACTTC,CAIKGEGLAGLETQYF
TRBV2,NA,13,TRBJ2-7,NA,TGTGCCAGCAGTGAAGCAAGGACGTCCGAGCAGTACTTC,CASSEARTSEQYF
TRBV20-1,NA,13,TRBJ2-7,NA,TGCAGTGCTGTGATAGCTGGGCGTGATGGGCAGTACTTC,CSAVIAGRDGQYF
TRBV11-1,few,13,TRBJ2-7,NA,TGTGCCAGCAGCTTACAGACATACGATGGGCAGTACTTC,CASSLQTYDGQYF
TRBV6-1,NA,14,TRBJ1-5,TRBD1,TGTGCCAGCAGTGAAGGACAGGGTAATCAGCCCCAGCATTTT,CASSEGQGNQPQHF
TRBV4-2,NA,14,TRBJ2-2,NA,TGTGCCAGCAGCCAAGACAGGGACACCGGGGAGCTGTTTTTT,CASSQDRDTGELFF
TRBV20-1,few,16,TRBJ2-2,TRBD2,TGCAGTGCTAGAGATCTAGGCGGGGGGAACACCGGGGAGCTGTTTTTT,CSARDLGGGNTGELFF
TRBV20-1,many,16,TRBJ2-3,NA,TGCAGTGCTAGGGATAACTTCTATCCTATCACAGATACGCAGTATTTT,CSARDNFYPITDTQYF
TRBV12-3/TRBV12-4,many,12,TRBJ1-1,NA,TGTGCCAGCAGGTGGGGGAGTACTGAAGCTTTCTTT,CASRWGSTEAFF
TRBV10-3,many,16,TRBJ2-3,TRBD2,TGTGCCATCAGTGGGGAGACTAGCGGGAACACAGATACGCAGTATTTT,CAISGETSGNTDTQYF
TRBV10-3,many,14,TRBJ2-7,NA,TGTGCCATCAGTGTTTCGACGGCTTCCTACGAGCAGTACTTC,CAISVSTASYEQYF
TRBV20-1,few,14,TRBJ1-2,TRBD1,TGCAGTGCTAGACCCGGGACAGGGGGCATGGGCTACACCTTC,CSARPGTGGMGYTF
TRBV4-1,NA,15,TRBJ1-6,NA,TGCGCCAGCAGCCGAGGACTGGGAGATAATTCACCCCTCCACTTT,CASSRGLGDNSPLHF
TRBV30,NA,14,TRBJ1-1,NA,TGTGCCTGGAGTGTCGACCCCAGCTACACTGAAGCTTTCTTT,CAWSVDPSYTEAFF
TRBV7-8,NA,13,TRBJ2-7,NA,TGTGCCAGCAGCGTAAGAGGAGCCTACGAGCAGTACTTC,CASSVRGAYEQYF
TRBV13,few,12,TRBJ2-1,NA,TGTGCCAGCAGCCGTGGGAACCCTGAGCAGTTCTTC,CASSRGNPEQFF
TRBV20-1,few,15,TRBJ2-1,TRBD1,TGCAGTGCTAGAGGGGCGGACAGGGGGCACAATGAGCAGTTCTTC,CSARGADRGHNEQFF
TRBV20-1,NA,14,TRBJ2-3,NA,TGCAGTGCTAGACAACAGGGATTGACAGATACGCAGTATTTT,CSARQQGLTDTQYF
TRBV7-2,NA,12,TRBJ2-1,TRBD2,TGTGCCAGCACATTCGCGGGAGGGCCGCGAAACTTC,CASTFAGGPRNF
TRBV3-1,many,12,TRBJ1-5,NA,TGTGCCAGCAGCCGGACCACAGGGCCCCAGCATTTT,CASSRTTGPQHF
TRBV6-4,few,15,TRBJ2-1,NA,TGTGCCAGCAGTGTGACTGGCGATCCGCAGAATGAGCAGTTCTTC,CASSVTGDPQNEQFF
TRBV18,NA,12,TRBJ2-7,TRBD1,TGTGCCAGCTCCCCAGGACAGGGAATGCAGTACTTC,CASSPGQGMQYF
TRBV20-1,many,13,TRBJ1-2,NA,TGCAGTGCTAGAGATTACGGATCCTATGGCTACACCTTC,CSARDYGSYGYTF
TRBV3-1,few,19,TRBJ1-5,TRBD1,TGTGCCAGCAGCCAAGATCGGACAGGGAAAAGAGGGGGCAATCAGCCCCAGCATTTT,CASSQDRTGKRGGNQPQHF
TRBV5-1,many,14,TRBJ2-3,NA,TGCGCCAGCAGCTTGGTTTTCGGTTTAGATACGCAGTATTTT,CASSLVFGLDTQYF
TRBV5-1,NA,13,TRBJ1-2,NA,TGCGCCAGCAGCTCGGACGGAGACTATGGCTACACCTTC,CASSSDGDYGYTF
TRBV4-3,few,13,TRBJ2-3,NA,TGCGCCAGCAGCCAAGGGGTTGCAGATACGCAGTATTTT,CASSQGVADTQYF
TRBV2,few,14,TRBJ2-1,NA,TGTGCCAGCAGCGCGGCCCCACAGTACAATGAGCAGTTCTTC,CASSAAPQYNEQFF
TRBV29-1,few,14,TRBJ2-3,TRBD1,TGCAGCGCCACGTGGGACAGGGGCACAGATACGCAGTATTTT,CSATWDRGTDTQYF
TRBV6-1,NA,15,TRBJ2-3,NA,TGTGCCAGCAAATGGAGCGGAAGTCGCACAGATACGCAGTATTTT,CASKWSGSRTDTQYF
TRBV28,many,16,TRBJ2-7,TRBD2,TGTGCCAGCAGTTGGGGTGGACTAGCGGACACCTACGAGCAGTACTTC,CASSWGGLADTYEQYF
TRBV7-2,few,15,TRBJ2-3,TRBD2,TGTGCCAGCAGCACACAAGCGGGGAGCACAGATACGCAGTATTTT,CASSTQAGSTDTQYF
TRBV7-2,many,13,TRBJ1-2,NA,TGTGCCAGCAGCTTAGGGATCCGCTATGGCTACACCTTC,CASSLGIRYGYTF
TRBV27,NA,15,TRBJ2-7,NA,TGTGCCAGCAGTCCAGATAGCGGACCCTCCTACGAGCAGTACTTC,CASSPDSGPSYEQYF
TRBV7-9,few,12,TRBJ2-1,NA,TGTGCCAGCAGCCCAACTAGCTTTGAGCAGTTCTTC,CASSPTSFEQFF
TRBV28,NA,17,TRBJ2-3,TRBD2,TGTGCCAGCAGTTTGCTAGCGGGAGTGGCTAGCACAGATACGCAGTATTTT,CASSLLAGVASTDTQYF
TRBV27,once,15,TRBJ2-1,NA,TGTGCCAGCAGGATCCGAGCGGAATCCTACAATGAGCAGTTCTTC,CASRIRAESYNEQFF
TRBV12-3/TRBV12-4,NA,19,TRBJ2-6,NA,TGTGCCCGCAGTTTACTCGGCTGGGGATTTGACTCCGGGGCCAACGTCCTGACTTTC,CARSLLGWGFDSGANVLTF
TRBV4-3,few,15,TRBJ2-1,NA,TGCGCCAGCAGCCATTCTTACCCGGACTATGGTAAGCAGTTCTTC,CASSHSYPDYGKQFF
TRBV3-1,NA,14,TRBJ1-3,NA,TGTGCCAGCAGGGACGGGGGGGTACGGAACACCATATATTTT,CASRDGGVRNTIYF
TRBV29-1,many,14,TRBJ2-1,TRBD2,TGCAGCGCCCGTGGGGGGCGGGAGGGGAATGAGCAGTTCTTC,CSARGGREGNEQFF
TRBV5-1,few,15,TRBJ1-6,NA,TGCGCCAGCAACAGTGGTGACGGGTTGTATTCACCCCTCCACTTT,CASNSGDGLYSPLHF
TRBV20-1,many,14,TRBJ2-7,TRBD2,TGCAGTGCGAGAGGGACTAGCGGGAGTTCCGAGCAGTACTTC,CSARGTSGSSEQYF
TRBV5-1,many,13,TRBJ2-1,NA,TGCGCCAGCAGCTCGACACGGTACAATGAGCAGTTCTTC,CASSSTRYNEQFF
TRBV20-1,NA,13,TRBJ1-1,NA,TGCAGTGCTAGAGATGTCTTGGGGACTGAAGCTTTCTTT,CSARDVLGTEAFF